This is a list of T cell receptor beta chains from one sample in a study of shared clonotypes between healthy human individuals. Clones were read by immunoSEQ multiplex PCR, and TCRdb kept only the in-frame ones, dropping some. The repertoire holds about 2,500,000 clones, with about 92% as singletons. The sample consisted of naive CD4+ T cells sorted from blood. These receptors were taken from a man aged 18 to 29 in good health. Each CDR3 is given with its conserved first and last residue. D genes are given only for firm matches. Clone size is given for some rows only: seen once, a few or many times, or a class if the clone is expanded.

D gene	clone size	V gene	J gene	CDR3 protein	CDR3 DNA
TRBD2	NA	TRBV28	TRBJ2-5	CASTVAGQETQYF	TGTGCCAGCACCGTAGCGGGGCAAGAGACCCAGTACTTC
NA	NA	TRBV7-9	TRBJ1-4	CASSRTGSADEKLFF	TGTGCCAGCAGCAGAACAGGGAGCGCGGATGAAAAACTGTTTTTT
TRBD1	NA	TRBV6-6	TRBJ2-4	CASSQKDRINIQYF	TGTGCCAGCAGTCAAAAGGACAGGATAAACATTCAGTACTTC
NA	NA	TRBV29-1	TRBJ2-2	CSVVMERELFF	TGCAGCGTTGTTATGGAAAGAGAGCTGTTTTTT
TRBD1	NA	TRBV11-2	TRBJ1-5	CASSFGTDQPQHF	TGTGCCAGCAGCTTTGGGACAGATCAGCCCCAGCATTTT
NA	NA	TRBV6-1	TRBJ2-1	CASTLGAGYNEQFF	TGTGCCAGCACCTTGGGGGCGGGGTACAATGAGCAGTTCTTC
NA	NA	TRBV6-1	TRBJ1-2	CASSVPLSGLGTGYTF	TGTGCCAGCAGTGTACCGCTTTCGGGGTTAGGGACTGGCTACACCTTC
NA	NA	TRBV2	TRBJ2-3	CASSVIRDPSTDTQYF	TGTGCCAGCAGTGTAATCCGGGACCCTAGCACAGATACGCAGTATTTT
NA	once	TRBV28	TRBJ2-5	CASGGHLETQYF	TGTGCCAGCGGAGGACACCTCGAGACCCAGTACTTC
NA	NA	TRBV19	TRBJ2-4	CASSVSIWNIQYF	TGTGCCAGTAGTGTTTCCATTTGGAACATTCAGTACTTC
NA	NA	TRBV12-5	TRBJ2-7	CASGLVRGGPNEQYF	TGTGCTAGTGGTTTGGTACGTGGGGGACCAAACGAGCAGTACTTC
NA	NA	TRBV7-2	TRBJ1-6	CASSLGRASSGSPLHF	TGTGCCAGCAGCTTAGGTCGCGCCTCCTCGGGATCACCCCTCCACTTT
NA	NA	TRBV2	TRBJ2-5	CASSGHQETQYF	TGTGCCAGCAGTGGTCACCAAGAGACCCAGTACTTC
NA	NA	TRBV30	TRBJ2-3	CAWRSAGKGRDTQYF	TGTGCCTGGAGGTCGGCAGGGAAGGGTAGAGATACGCAGTATTTT
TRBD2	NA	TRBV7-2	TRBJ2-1	CASSFRLAGNNEQFF	TGTGCCAGCAGCTTTAGACTAGCGGGGAACAATGAGCAGTTCTTC
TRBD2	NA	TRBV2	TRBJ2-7	CASSILRTSELGPSYEQYF	TGTGCCAGCAGCATACTCAGGACTAGTGAGCTCGGCCCCTCCTACGAGCAGTACTTC